What follows describes a single T cell receptor (beta chain). Its antigen remains unidentified. The data originate from a study of cytomegalovirus exposure and HLA in healthy donors. Overall study results and limits: Reported performance of the classifier showed diagnosis of cytomegalovirus status with high specificity and sensitivity. Available immune exposure information was restricted to CMV serostatus only. The study reported that TCR beta sequences accurately predicted HLA-A and HLA-B alleles in most subjects. Some TCR beta chains (over 150 of them) were listed as cytomegalovirus-associated.

In the PCR, 60 Vbeta and 13 Jbeta primers were used. Sequencing was performed with immunoSEQ multiplex PCR; in TCRdb, only in-frame clones are kept and a portion is missing. The data show about 94,000 clones, with about 76% seen just once and 7.1% held by the top ten. V was trimmed by 2 bases and J by 0 bases, leaving 8 bases between them. Germline assignment: CDR1 SGHRS and CDR2 YFSETQ. This CDR3 is 15 amino acids long. The TCR was taken from a man aged 35 to 55 in good health and CMV-seropositive. Material: PBMCs. V and J are TRBV5-1 and TRBJ2-2; no firm D call. The CDR3 sequence: CASSLEFANTGELFF. The CDR3 DNA reads as TGCGCCAGCAGCTTAGAGTTCGCGAACACCGGGGAGCTGTTTTTT.